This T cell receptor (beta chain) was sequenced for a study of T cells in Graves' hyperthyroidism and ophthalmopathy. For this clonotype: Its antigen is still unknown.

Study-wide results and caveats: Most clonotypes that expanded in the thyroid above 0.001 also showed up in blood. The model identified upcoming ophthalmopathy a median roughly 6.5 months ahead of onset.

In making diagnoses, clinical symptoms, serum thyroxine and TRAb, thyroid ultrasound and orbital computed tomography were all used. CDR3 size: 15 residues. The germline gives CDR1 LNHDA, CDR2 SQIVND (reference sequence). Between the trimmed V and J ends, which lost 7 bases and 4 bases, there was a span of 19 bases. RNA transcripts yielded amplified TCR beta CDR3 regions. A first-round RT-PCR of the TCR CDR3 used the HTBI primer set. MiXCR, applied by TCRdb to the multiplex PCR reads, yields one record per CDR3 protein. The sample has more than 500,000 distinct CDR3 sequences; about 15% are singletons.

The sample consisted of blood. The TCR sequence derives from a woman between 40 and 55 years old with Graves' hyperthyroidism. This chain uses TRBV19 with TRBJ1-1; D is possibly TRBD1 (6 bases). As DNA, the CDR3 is TGTGCCAGTACTAAGAGCGGACAGCCGTCCACTGAAGCTTTCTTT. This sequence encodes CASTKSGQPSTEAFF.